A single sample gave rise to the 30 T cell receptor beta chains below, sequenced in a study of T cell repertoires and leukemia-associated antigens. From the 5' RACE reads, TCRdb called clonotypes with MiXCR, one entry per CDR3 protein. The sample holds around 12,000 distinct CDR3 sequences, about 40% seen once. No antigen has been assigned to these receptors. The sequenced sample consisted of CD3+ T cells sorted from blood and cultured. These receptors all come from a female donor in good health.

Only a few counts were recorded for this clonotype. This chain connects TRBV5-5 to TRBJ1-2; 8 bases agree with TRBD1. Germline-derived CDR1 and CDR2 are SGHKS and YYEKEE (reference sequence). The CDR3 extends over 14 amino acids. After removal of 0 bases from V and 4 bases from J, the junction contained 2 bases not matched to a gene. CDR3 region: CASSLGTGLYGYTF. CDR3 nucleotides: TGTGCCAGCAGCTTGGGGACAGGGCTCTATGGCTACACCTTC. Full variable domain (missing parts from reference TRBV5-5 and TRBJ1-2): DAGVTQSPTHLIKTRGQQVTLRCSPISGHKSVSWYQQVLGQGPQFIFQYYEKEERGRGNFPDRFSARQFPNYSSELNVNALLLGDSALYLCASSLGTGLYGYTFGSGTRLTVV.

J is TRBJ2-6 and V is TRBV5-4, with 11 bases that match TRBD2. The V segment lost 3 bases and the J segment 4 bases; nucleotides outside the gene matches: 6. The CDR3 is 17 residues long. The germline V gene has CDR1 SGHNT and CDR2 YYREEE (reference sequence). In DNA form, the CDR3 reads TGTGCCAGCAGCTCTCTAGCGGGAGGTTACGGGGCCAACGTCCTGACTTTC. This gives the protein CASSSLAGGYGANVLTF.

By proportion, this clonotype is medium-sized. This chain joins TRBV18 and TRBJ2-5; D ambiguous. Germline V lookup: CDR1 KGHSH, CDR2 LQKENI. This CDR3 comprises 12 residues. The V and J ends lost 0 bases and 5 bases respectively, with 4 bases between them. The CDR3 here is CASSPPAETQYF. Here the CDR3 DNA reads TGTGCCAGCTCACCACCTGCCGAGACCCAGTACTTC.

By share, this clonotype counts as medium-sized (0.01 to 0.1%). This chain joins TRBV7-3 and TRBJ1-2; weak D call: TRBD1 (5 bases). CDR1 SGHTA and CDR2 FQGTGA come from the germline V gene. The CDR3 is 14 amino acids. V was shortened by 3 bases and J by 6 bases, with 14 bases between the two germline ends. The CDR3 coding sequence is TGTGCCAGCAGCTTGGAGGGATGGGACCATGGCTACACCTTC. This encodes CASSLEGWDHGYTF.

About this clonotype itself: At one end, the junction sequence differs from germline, possibly due to a read error. The rearrangement uses TRBV5-1 and TRBJ2-4; TRBD2 might be the D (6 bases). Germline V gene sequence: CDR1 SGHRS, CDR2 YFSETQ. This CDR3 is 16 amino acids long. The CDR3: CVSSLDTPRTGDIQYF. CDR3 DNA: TGCGTCAGCAGCTTGGACACCCCCCGGACGGGAGACATTCAGTACTTC.

This clonotype was seen many times. V is TRBV7-8 and J is TRBJ2-7, with D tentatively TRBD2 (6 bases). The V gene lost 4 bases and the J gene lost 0 bases, with 16 bases spanning the gap. The CDR3 runs to 16 residues. Germline CDR1 is SGHVS and CDR2 is FQNEAQ. The CDR3 protein is CASSSAASVYSYEQYF. As DNA, the CDR3 is TGTGCCAGCAGCTCGGCCGCTAGCGTATACTCCTACGAGCAGTACTTC.

This clonotype is medium-sized in the sample. The chain employs TRBV11-3 and TRBJ2-1; D unresolved. Germline assignment: CDR1 SGHNT and CDR2 YENEEA. CDR3 length: 14 residues. V lost 0 bases and J lost 5, with 8 bases in between. CDR3 sequence: CASSLDAWDNEQFF. In nucleotides, the CDR3 is TGTGCCAGCAGCTTAGATGCTTGGGACAATGAGCAGTTCTTC.

This clonotype was seen only a few times. The gene calls are TRBV20-1 and TRBJ1-1, with 11 positions matching TRBD1. The trim removed 3 bases at V and 3 bases at J, leaving 6 bases unmatched. The CDR3 totals 15 residues. Germline values: CDR1 DFQATT, CDR2 SNEGSKA (reference sequence). CDR3 DNA sequence: TGCAGTGCTAGGGGGACAGGGGGAGGTGACACTGAAGCTTTCTTT. Its protein product is CSARGTGGGDTEAFF.

By frequency in the sample, this clonotype is medium-sized. The chain is built from TRBV12-1 and TRBJ2-7; TRBD1 reflects the table's D call only, with no check against the DNA. TRBV12-1 is deemed a pseudogene. This CDR3 comprises 15 residues. In nucleotides, the CDR3 is TGTGCCAGCAGCTTCACTACAGGGGGCTTGTACGAGCAGTACTTC. It translates to CASSFTTGGLYEQYF.

The CDR3 loop reads CASSPLTGSDAFF. Here the CDR3 DNA reads TGTGCCAGCAGCCCTCTGACAGGGTCCGATGCTTTCTTT. The chain recombines TRBV3-1 with TRBJ1-1; 7 bases agree with TRBD1. This CDR3 is 13 amino acids long. Germline V gives CDR1 LGHDT, CDR2 YNNKEL (reference sequence). V shed 4 bases and J 11 bases; nucleotides not matched to a gene: 10. Full variable domain (outside the CDR3, taken from reference TRBV3-1 and TRBJ1-1): DTAVSQTPKYLVTQMGNDKSIKCEQNLGHDTMYWYKQDSKKFLKIMFSYNNKELIINETVPNRFSPKSPDKAHLNLHINSLELGDSAVYFCASSPLTGSDAFFGQGTRLTVV.

The CDR3 spells CSARVSSGQETQYF. CDR3 nucleotides: TGCAGTGCTAGAGTAAGCAGCGGCCAAGAGACCCAGTACTTC. The chain combines TRBV20-1 with TRBJ2-5, with a weak D call TRBD2 (5 bases). This CDR3 region has 14 residues. Trimming shortened V by 1 base and J by 1 base, and 10 bases separated the two germline ends. Germline V lookup: CDR1 DFQATT, CDR2 SNEGSKA (reference sequence).

The chain uses TRBV21-1 and TRBJ2-1; the D call TRBD1 from the table was never checked on the DNA. TRBV21-1 is listed as a pseudogene. This CDR3 is built from 13 residues. The CDR3 DNA sequence: TGTGCCAGCAGCGTTGAAGGGGGTAGCCCGAGGGTCTTC. This codes for CASSVEGGSPRVF.

In its sample, this clonotype was seen once. This chain links TRBV21-1 with TRBJ2-3. TRBV21-1 is a pseudogene. This CDR3 spans 15 amino acids. The CDR3 DNA follows: TGTGCCAGCAGCCCAGTGGGAGCTAGCACAGATATGCAGTATTTT. Translated, it gives CASSPVGASTDMQYF.

This clonotype has just a few counts. V usage is TRBV7-9 and J usage is TRBJ2-1, with D possibly TRBD1 on 5 matching bases. V lost 2 bases and J lost 9, with 11 bases in between. CDR3 length: 13 amino acids. Germline V gives CDR1 SEHNR, CDR2 FQNEAQ (reference sequence). CDR3 loop: CASSLLGVSEQFF. The CDR3 DNA is TGTGCCAGCAGCTTATTAGGGGTCAGTGAGCAGTTCTTC.

Worth noting for this clonotype: Its ends do not fully match the called genes, so a read error is possible. The chain recombines TRBV7-2 with TRBJ1-5; D is perhaps TRBD1 (5 bases). Germline assignment: CDR1 SGHTA and CDR2 FQGNSA. This CDR3 spans 16 amino acids. DNA for the CDR3: TGTGCCAGCAGCCACATGTCCGGGGCGAGCAATCAGCCCCGGCATTTT. This translates into CASSHMSGASNQPRHF.

To note about this clonotype: This is likely a read error, given that the CDR3 carries no conserved phenylalanine or tryptophan at its end. This rearrangement joins TRBV28 to TRBJ2-7; D gene unclear. Per germline, CDR1 MDHEN and CDR2 SYDVKM. This CDR3 has 12 residues. CDR3 nucleotides: TGTGCCAGCAATCGGCGGACCTACGGGCAGTACCTC. Its translation: CASNRRTYGQYL.

This clonotype is medium-sized in the sample. V is TRBV5-1 and J is TRBJ2-3; tentatively, D is TRBD1 or TRBD2 (6 bases each). CDR1 and CDR2 from the germline V gene are SGHRS and YFSETQ. This CDR3 has 14 amino acids. Trimming shortened V by 0 bases and J by 6 bases, and 11 bases separated the two germline ends. CDR3 in DNA: TGCGCCAGCAGCTTGGACGGGGGCATGGATACGCAGTATTTT. Protein sequence: CASSLDGGMDTQYF.

The chain recombines TRBV7-2 with TRBJ2-3, with no clear D. The CDR3 runs to 15 residues. V was trimmed by 5 bases and J by 0 bases, leaving 12 bases between them. Germline loops: CDR1 SGHTA, CDR2 FQGNSA. The CDR3 coding sequence is TGTGCCAGCAGCCCAATTCCGTATAGCACAGATACGCAGTATTTT. Its translation: CASSPIPYSTDTQYF.

CDR3 in amino acids: CASYSRVAGELFF. Written as DNA, the CDR3 is TGTGCCAGTTACTCGAGGGTAGCCGGGGAGCTGTTTTTT. The chain couples TRBV6-5 to TRBJ2-2; D is perhaps TRBD2 (5 bases). V was shortened by 9 bases and J by 6 bases, with 14 bases between the two germline ends. The length of the CDR3 is 13 residues. Germline-derived CDR1 and CDR2 are MNHEY and SVGAGI.

Comments on this clonotype: A read error may be the cause here, since a much bigger clone is one base away. This rearrangement joins TRBV11-2 to TRBJ2-3; D is ambiguous. This CDR3 has 14 residues. CDR1 is SGHAT, CDR2 FQNNGV, per germline. The CDR3 DNA reads as TGTACCAGCAGCTTCGACTTGGTCACAGATACGCAGTATTTT. Its translation is CTSSFDLVTDTQYF.

This sequence joins TRBV21-1 and TRBJ1-2. TRBV21-1 is recorded as a pseudogene. This CDR3 has 15 amino acids. The CDR3 nucleotides read TGTGCCAGCAGCACAGACAGTACACGTAACTATGGCTACACCTTC. Translating it yields CASSTDSTRNYGYTF.

On this clonotype itself: The germline gene is not matched at one end of the junction; a read error may be the cause. The gene calls are TRBV29-1 and TRBJ2-2; 8 bases line up with TRBD2. Germline CDR1 SQVTM, CDR2 ANQGSEA. The CDR3 is 15 residues long. CDR3 nucleotides: TGTAGCGTTACCGGAGTCGGGGGGGGAACCGGGGAGCTGTTTTTT. Its protein product is CSVTGVGGGTGELFF.

This clonotype is large (0.1 to 1%) by share. The rearrangement links TRBV20-1 to TRBJ1-2; the D is unclear. V shed 0 bases and J shed 3 bases, with 8 bases lying between them. Germline-derived CDR1 and CDR2 are DFQATT and SNEGSKA (reference sequence). The CDR3 has 13 residues. CDR3 amino acids: CSARDYRDYGYTF. The CDR3 nucleotides are TGCAGTGCTAGAGACTACCGGGACTATGGCTACACCTTC.

Note on this clonotype: The junction and the germline gene differ at one end; a read error may be behind it. In nucleotides, the CDR3 is TGTGTCAGCAGCTTAATACCCGACAATGAGCAGTTCTTT. Its protein product is CVSSLIPDNEQFF. The chain recombines TRBV7-3 with TRBJ2-1, with D hard to call. The CDR3 totals 13 residues. Germline V gene lookup returns CDR1 SGHTA and CDR2 FQGTGA.

The chain recombines TRBV12-3 or TRBV12-4 with TRBJ2-2, with 12 positions matching TRBD2. V lost 3 bases, J lost 5 bases, and 4 bases stayed unmatched. The CDR3 is 16 residues long. The CDR3 DNA reads TGTGCCAGCAGTTTCACTAGCGGGAGGAGGACCGGGGAGCTGTTTTTT. Protein: CASSFTSGRRTGELFF.

By sample share, this clonotype is medium-sized. This chain's CDR3 is CASSLRGTSGTSYEQYF. CDR3 in DNA: TGCGCCAGCAGCTTACGGGGGACTAGCGGGACTTCCTACGAGCAGTACTTC. The chain links TRBV5-1 to TRBJ2-7, with 13 bases lining up with TRBD2. V dropped 2 bases and J dropped 1; count of bases not matched to a gene: 6. The CDR3 is made up of 17 amino acids. Germline CDR1 is SGHRS and CDR2 is YFSETQ. Complete variable domain (other parts from reference TRBV5-1 and TRBJ2-7): KAGVTQTPRYLIKTRGQQVTLSCSPISGHRSVSWYQQTPGQGLQFLFEYFSETQRNKGNFPGRFSGRQFSNSRSEMNVSTLELGDSALYLCASSLRGTSGTSYEQYFGPGTRLTVT.

Judged by abundance, this clonotype is medium-sized. The chain uses TRBV9 and TRBJ2-2; TRBD1 matches 9 bases. CDR1 and CDR2 from the germline V gene are SGDLS and YYNGEE. Trimming took 3 bases from V and 5 from J; bases not matched to a gene: 8. The length of the CDR3 is 16 residues. The CDR3 coding sequence is TGTGCCAGCAGCGACAACAGGGGGCAGGGGACCGGGGAGCTGTTTTTT. It codes for CASSDNRGQGTGELFF.

This chain joins TRBV24-1 and TRBJ2-5; the D call may be TRBD1 or TRBD2 (6 bases each). The CDR3 loop spans 15 amino acids. CDR1 is KGHDR, CDR2 SFDVKD, per germline. V was shortened by 3 bases and J by 2 bases, with 12 bases between the two germline ends. CDR3 nucleotide sequence: TGTGCCACCAGTGATACGAGGGGGGTACAAGAGACCCAGTACTTC. It yields the protein CATSDTRGVQETQYF.

This clonotype is classed as medium-sized. The genes are TRBV20-1 and TRBJ2-7; perhaps TRBD2 as D (6 bases). The CDR3 has 14 amino acids. Trimming took off 0 bases at V and 6 bases at J, with 15 bases between the two ends. Germline CDR1 and CDR2: DFQATT and SNEGSKA (reference sequence). The CDR3 reads CSARDLTGAREQYF. DNA of the CDR3: TGCAGTGCTAGAGATCTTACGGGAGCCCGCGAGCAGTACTTC.

In this sample, this clonotype turned up a few times. This rearrangement joins TRBV6-2 or TRBV6-3 to TRBJ1-3; D call uncertain. The germline V gene has CDR1 MNHEY and CDR2 SVGEGT. This CDR3 comprises 14 residues. V was pared by 9 bases and J by 0 bases, with 12 bases between. The CDR3 is CASTASHSGNTIYF. CDR3 DNA sequence: TGTGCCAGTACGGCCTCTCACTCTGGAAACACCATATATTTT.